This is a list of T cell receptor beta chains from one sample in a study of blood T cells in healthy people across ages. TCRdb redid the calling of the 5' RACE reads with MiXCR, one entry per CDR3 protein. The repertoire includes some 1.5 million distinct CDR3 sequences, about 30% of them detected once, and less than 9.5% sits in the top ten. The sample taken for sequencing was blood. The receptors come from a woman between 25 and 40 years old in good health. The CDR3 runs from the conserved cysteine through the conserved F or W. The order of the fields is clone size, V gene, D gene, J gene, CDR3 protein, CDR3 DNA. A D gene is named only where the DNA matches it firmly. The size field is filled for only some rows; it gives once, few, many or a size class.

few	TRBV7-2	TRBD2	TRBJ2-7	CASSLPTGGHHEQYF	TGTGCCAGCAGCTTACCGACGGGGGGGCACCACGAGCAGTACTTC
few	TRBV12-3/TRBV12-4	TRBD2	TRBJ2-1	CASSPEGLYDNEQFF	TGTGCCAGCAGTCCCGAGGGACTATACGACAATGAGCAGTTCTTC
NA	TRBV10-3	NA	TRBJ1-5	CAISAGQSDQPQHF	TGTGCCATCAGTGCTGGCCAGAGTGATCAGCCCCAGCATTTT
few	TRBV20-1	NA	TRBJ2-7	CSARLRLLSEQYF	TGCAGTGCTAGACTCAGGCTTTTAAGTGAGCAGTACTTC
few	TRBV3-1	TRBD2	TRBJ2-1	CASSQDPAGALNEQFF	TGTGCCAGCAGCCAAGATCCAGCGGGGGCTTTAAATGAGCAGTTCTTC
many	TRBV11-2	TRBD1	TRBJ2-1	CASSLTGQGIDEQFF	TGTGCCAGCAGCTTAACTGGACAGGGGATCGATGAGCAGTTCTTC
few	TRBV9	NA	TRBJ1-3	CASSAGASGNTIYF	TGTGCCAGCAGCGCGGGGGCCTCTGGAAACACCATATATTTT
NA	TRBV7-2	NA	TRBJ1-1	CASSLVRGASEAFF	TGTGCCAGCAGCTTAGTTAGGGGGGCCTCTGAAGCTTTCTTT
NA	TRBV14	NA	TRBJ1-3	CASSQDWNTIYF	TGTGCCAGCAGCCAAGACTGGAACACCATATATTTT
few	TRBV6-5	NA	TRBJ1-2	CASTKSGKSTGYTF	TGTGCCAGCACCAAGTCCGGGAAATCGACTGGCTACACCTTC
many	TRBV4-3	TRBD2	TRBJ2-5	CASSHTSEETQYF	TGCGCCAGCAGCCACACTAGCGAAGAGACCCAGTACTTC
few	TRBV7-9	NA	TRBJ2-7	CASSLGNPRKPSYYEQYF	TGTGCCAGCAGCTTAGGGAATCCTAGGAAACCCTCATACTACGAGCAGTACTTC
NA	TRBV11-2	NA	TRBJ2-7	CAGSLSTELDEQYF	TGTGCCGGCAGCTTATCGACGGAGTTGGACGAGCAGTACTTC
NA	TRBV20-1	NA	TRBJ2-5	CSAILQPLQGETQYF	TGCAGTGCTATTTTACAGCCCCTACAGGGAGAGACCCAGTACTTC
few	TRBV20-1	NA	TRBJ2-5	CSARDGGRSRETQYF	TGCAGTGCTAGAGACGGGGGTAGGAGCAGGGAGACCCAGTACTTC
few	TRBV12-3/TRBV12-4	NA	TRBJ1-1	CASSLDPHYTEAFF	TGTGCCAGCAGTTTAGATCCTCATTACACTGAAGCTTTCTTT
few	TRBV15	NA	TRBJ1-3	CATSRDTAGNTIYF	TGTGCCACCAGCAGAGACACGGCAGGAAACACCATATATTTT
once	TRBV30	NA	TRBJ2-7	CAWDRGAGYEQYF	TGTGCCTGGGATCGGGGGGCCGGCTACGAGCAGTACTTC
few	TRBV7-6	TRBD2	TRBJ2-4	CASLGAGGPTEQYF	TGTGCCAGCTTAGGGGCGGGGGGGCCTACGGAGCAGTACTTC
NA	TRBV5-1	TRBD2	TRBJ2-1	CASRDAGGPKITEFF	TGCGCCAGCAGAGATGCGGGGGGGCCCAAGATCACGGAGTTCTTC
NA	TRBV27	NA	TRBJ2-5	CASSSIAEVVTQYF	TGTGCCAGCAGTTCTATAGCGGAGGTGGTGACCCAGTACTTC
NA	TRBV5-1	NA	TRBJ1-2	CASSSTTATSYSGGYTF	TGCGCCAGCAGCTCAACGACCGCGACCTCATACTCAGGGGGCTACACCTTC
few	TRBV7-2	TRBD1	TRBJ1-2	CASSLEIGRGLGYTF	TGTGCCAGCAGCTTAGAGATCGGCAGGGGGCTTGGCTACACCTTC
NA	TRBV5-1	TRBD1	TRBJ2-7	CASSFGTGSVYEQYF	TGCGCCAGCAGCTTCGGGACAGGGAGTGTCTACGAGCAGTACTTC
few	TRBV18	NA	TRBJ2-7	CASSPRTLDAYEQYF	TGTGCCAGCTCCCCAAGGACTCTCGACGCCTACGAGCAGTACTTC
NA	TRBV15	NA	TRBJ1-1	CATSPRLRDEAFF	TGTGCCACCAGCCCACGTCTGAGGGATGAAGCTTTCTTT
NA	TRBV7-2	NA	TRBJ1-6	CASSPGDISPLHF	TGTGCCAGCAGCCCCGGAGACATCTCACCCCTCCACTTT
few	TRBV7-3	NA	TRBJ2-1	CASSLQPRPYNEQFF	TGTGCCAGCAGCTTACAACCTAGACCCTACAATGAGCAGTTCTTC
few	TRBV20-1	TRBD2	TRBJ2-3	CSASRPAGGADTQYF	TGCAGTGCTAGTAGGCCAGCGGGAGGGGCAGATACGCAGTATTTT
NA	TRBV6-2/TRBV6-3	TRBD2	TRBJ2-2	CASSFLAGGPNTGELFF	TGTGCCAGCAGTTTCTTGGCGGGAGGTCCGAACACCGGGGAGCTGTTTTTT
few	TRBV7-9	NA	TRBJ2-5	CANSLVVEETQYF	TGTGCCAACAGCTTAGTTGTTGAAGAGACCCAGTACTTC
NA	TRBV4-1	NA	TRBJ2-3	CASSRQGEIAGTQYF	TGCGCCAGCAGCCGGCAGGGAGAGATTGCAGGTACGCAGTATTTT
NA	TRBV28	NA	TRBJ1-2	CASNPDSSFSNYGYTF	TGTGCCAGCAACCCGGACAGTTCCTTCTCTAACTATGGCTACACCTTC
NA	TRBV6-1	NA	TRBJ2-2	CASSEMQGGVTGELFF	TGTGCCAGCAGTGAAATGCAGGGAGGAGTCACCGGGGAGCTGTTTTTT
few	TRBV10-2	NA	TRBJ2-3	CASSEWGVSTDTQYF	TGCGCCAGCAGTGAGTGGGGGGTTAGCACAGATACGCAGTATTTT
many	TRBV29-1	TRBD1	TRBJ2-7	CSVVGTGGYQQYF	TGCAGCGTTGTCGGGACAGGGGGCTATCAGCAGTACTTC
once	TRBV3-1	NA	TRBJ2-5	CASSQARVPQETRYF	TGTGCCAGCAGCCAAGCGCGCGTACCCCAAGAGACCCGGTACTTC
few	TRBV15	NA	TRBJ2-3	CATRTRFLGSSTDTQYF	TGTGCCACCAGGACCCGGTTTTTAGGTTCTAGCACAGATACGCAGTATTTT
once	TRBV7-8	TRBD2	TRBJ2-1	CASSVRLAAHNEQFF	TGTGCCAGCAGCGTCCGACTAGCGGCACACAATGAGCAGTTCTTC
few	TRBV12-3/TRBV12-4	NA	TRBJ1-2	CASSSVGYGYTF	TGTGCCAGCAGTTCCGTGGGCTATGGCTACACCTTC
NA	TRBV11-2	NA	TRBJ2-1	CASSLTLAVVDEQFF	TGTGCCAGCAGCCTTACGCTGGCAGTCGTGGATGAGCAGTTCTTC
NA	TRBV7-2	NA	TRBJ1-2	CASSLGLGTNNYGYTF	TGTGCCAGCAGCTTAGGTCTGGGGACAAACAACTATGGCTACACCTTC
NA	TRBV7-2	NA	TRBJ2-2	CASSPPRWGTGELFF	TGTGCCAGCAGCCCCCCACGGTGGGGCACCGGGGAGCTGTTTTTT
many	TRBV7-2	NA	TRBJ2-5	CASRLVGLIGTQYF	TGTGCCAGCAGGCTCGTGGGCTTGATAGGGACCCAGTACTTC
many	TRBV7-3	TRBD1	TRBJ2-5	CASSPSPPGTGAEPQYF	TGTGCCAGCAGTCCTTCTCCCCCCGGGACAGGGGCTGAGCCCCAGTACTTC
NA	TRBV28	NA	TRBJ2-3	CASSLSPGGADTQYF	TGTGCCAGCAGTTTATCCCCGGGTGGGGCAGATACGCAGTATTTT
NA	TRBV4-1	TRBD2	TRBJ2-1	CASTTSGGQTDNEQFF	TGCGCCAGCACGACTAGCGGGGGACAGACGGATAATGAGCAGTTCTTC
few	TRBV19	TRBD2	TRBJ2-7	CASSIGTSGRYEQYF	TGTGCCAGTAGTATTGGGACTAGCGGGAGGTACGAGCAGTACTTC
many	TRBV4-1	NA	TRBJ2-7	CASSQQTERTYEQYF	TGCGCCAGCAGCCAACAGACAGAAAGGACCTACGAGCAGTACTTC
NA	TRBV7-3	NA	TRBJ1-6	CASSPQGNGRSPLHF	TGTGCCAGCAGCCCTCAGGGAAACGGTCGATCACCCCTCCACTTT
NA	TRBV5-1	TRBD2	TRBJ2-5	CASSSETSGSRQYF	TGCGCCAGCAGCTCGGAGACTAGCGGGAGTCGGCAGTACTTC
NA	TRBV12-5	NA	TRBJ2-7	CTSGLSSTSFEQYF	TGTACTAGTGGTTTGAGTTCCACGTCTTTCGAGCAGTACTTC
many	TRBV4-3	NA	TRBJ2-5	CASSQEAGAGETQYF	TGCGCCAGCAGCCAAGAGGCAGGGGCGGGAGAGACCCAGTACTTC